The rows below give T cell receptor beta chains drawn from one sample of a study of T cell responses to AZD1222 COVID-19 vaccine. The data were produced by immunoSEQ multiplex PCR, yet TCRdb's version contains in-frame clones alone and is incomplete. The sample holds 150,000 to 200,000 clones, around 94% seen once. The material sequenced was peripheral blood, taken 28 days after the second AZD1222 dose. These receptors were collected from an adult who received the AZD1222 COVID-19 vaccine. The CDR3 runs from the conserved cysteine through the conserved F or W. D genes are given only for firm matches. Size is stated for part of the rows, as once, few or many counts, or as a class when the clone is expanded.

j_call d_call v_call clone_size cdr3_nt cdr3_aa
TRBJ1-2 TRBD1 TRBV11-2 NA TGTGCCAGCAGCTCCATCCGGACAGGCGACGGGTCCTATGGCTACACCTTC CASSSIRTGDGSYGYTF
TRBJ1-1 NA TRBV10-3 NA TGTGCCATCAGTTTCAAACAGCAGAACACTGAAGCTTTCTTT CAISFKQQNTEAFF
TRBJ2-3 TRBD1 TRBV18 NA TGTGCCAGCTCCCCGGGACAGGGATCACACTTGGATACGCAGTATTTT CASSPGQGSHLDTQYF
TRBJ1-5 TRBD1 TRBV3-1/TRBV3-2 NA TGTGCCAGCAGCCAGGAGGGTCCGGACAGGGGAGGCGGGTACAATCAGCCCCAGCATTTT CASSQEGPDRGGGYNQPQHF
TRBJ1-3 NA TRBV7-9 NA TGTGCCAGCAGGGCCGGACATGTGGGAAACACCATATATTTT CASRAGHVGNTIYF
TRBJ2-5 TRBD2 TRBV30 once TGTGCCTGGAGTTGGCTAGCGGGAGTTCGGGAGACCCAGTACTTC CAWSWLAGVRETQYF
TRBJ1-1 NA TRBV11-3 NA TGTGCCAGCAGCCGGACTTTGAACACTGAAGCTTTCTTT CASSRTLNTEAFF
TRBJ1-4 TRBD1 TRBV19 NA TGTGCCAGTAGTACCCGGACAGGGTGGGAAGAAAAACTGTTTTTT CASSTRTGWEEKLFF
TRBJ2-5 NA TRBV12-3/TRBV12-4 NA TGTGCCAGCAGTTTAGGACTCCAAGAGACCCAGTACTTC CASSLGLQETQYF
TRBJ1-2 NA TRBV15 NA TGTGCCACCAGCAGAGATCGACCTTCTAACTATGGCTACACCTTC CATSRDRPSNYGYTF
TRBJ1-4 NA TRBV7-9 NA TGTGCCAGCAGCCCCGTGGGTCTGGATGAAAAACTGTTTTTT CASSPVGLDEKLFF
TRBJ1-1 NA TRBV2 NA TGTGCCAGCGCAGTCGCGATGAACACTGAAGCTTTCTTT CASAVAMNTEAFF
TRBJ2-5 TRBD1 TRBV11-2 few TGTGCCAGCAGCCCCACCTGGGGACAGGGGAGAGGGGAGACCCAGTACTTC CASSPTWGQGRGETQYF
TRBJ2-7 NA TRBV7-2 NA TGTGCCAGCAGCTTTTGGGGTGGGGCGGCGAGAGAGCAGTACTTC CASSFWGGAAREQYF
TRBJ1-1 NA TRBV10-3 NA TGTGCCATCAGTGCGACGGTAATGAACACTGAAGCTTTCTTT CAISATVMNTEAFF
TRBJ1-6 NA TRBV6-1 NA TGTGCCAGCAGTGAAAGTACAGCAGATTCACCCCTCCACTTT CASSESTADSPLHF
TRBJ1-1 NA TRBV18 NA TGTGCCAGCTCACCAATAGAGGAAGGCAGAGAAGCTTTCTTT CASSPIEEGREAFF
TRBJ2-2 NA TRBV19 NA TGTGCCAGTAGTATTGATAGGAACACCGGGGAGCTGTTTTTT CASSIDRNTGELFF
TRBJ2-3 NA TRBV7-3 NA TGTGCCAGCAGCTTACAGGGGCTCAAAGCAGATACGCAGTATTTT CASSLQGLKADTQYF
TRBJ1-4 NA TRBV7-9 NA TGTGCCAGCAGCGCGCCGGGACACCCAGAGCAAAAACTGTTTTTT CASSAPGHPEQKLFF
TRBJ1-2 TRBD1 TRBV2 NA TGTGCCAGCAGCAAACCGGGACAGGGGAGCTATGGCTACACCTTC CASSKPGQGSYGYTF
TRBJ1-2 TRBD1 TRBV9 NA TGTGCCAGCAGCGTCCGGGACAGGGACTATGGCTACACCTTC CASSVRDRDYGYTF
TRBJ1-2 NA TRBV12-3/TRBV12-4 NA TGTGCCAGCAGTTGGGGTGGTTCCTATGGCTACACCTTC CASSWGGSYGYTF
TRBJ2-2 NA TRBV7-2 once TGTGCCAGCAGCTTGACTAGGCCCGGGGAGCTGTTTTTT CASSLTRPGELFF
TRBJ2-3 NA TRBV28 NA TGTGCCAGCAGTTCAGCTAGCACAGATACGCAGTATTTT CASSSASTDTQYF
TRBJ2-2 NA TRBV5-1 NA TGCGCCAGCAGCTGGAGGGGTCCGAACGCCGGGGAGCTGTTTTTT CASSWRGPNAGELFF
TRBJ2-7 NA TRBV3-1/TRBV3-2 NA TGTGCCAGCAGCCAAGATCGGAGACTACCCACCCTCTTC CASSQDRRLPTLF
TRBJ2-1 TRBD2 TRBV27 NA TGTGCCAGCAGTTCCGCGGGGACTAGCGCCTCCCATGAGCAGTTCTTC CASSSAGTSASHEQFF
TRBJ1-5 NA TRBV19 NA TGTGCCAGTAGTATCCACCCCAATCAGCCCCAGCATTTT CASSIHPNQPQHF
TRBJ1-4 NA TRBV6-6 NA TGTGCCAGCAGTTACGTAAACAGGGAGGATGAAAAACTGTTTTTT CASSYVNREDEKLFF
TRBJ2-7 TRBD2 TRBV7-7 NA TGTGCCAGCAGTCAGGGTAGCGGGAGTTCCTACGAGCAGTACTTC CASSQGSGSSYEQYF
TRBJ2-3 NA TRBV6-6 once TGTGCCAGCAGTTACGACCACACAGATACGCAGTATTTT CASSYDHTDTQYF
TRBJ2-7 NA TRBV9 NA TGTGCCAGCAGCGTAGCCGACGGGCTGGAGCAGTACTTC CASSVADGLEQYF
TRBJ2-1 TRBD1 TRBV7-2 NA TGTGCCAGCAGCTCCGACAGGGGGGCCTACAATGAGCAGTTCTTC CASSSDRGAYNEQFF
TRBJ2-7 TRBD2 TRBV6-2/TRBV6-3 NA TGTGCCAGCAGTTACGCGGGAGGGCTCTACGAGCAGTACTTC CASSYAGGLYEQYF
TRBJ1-5 TRBD1 TRBV2 NA TGTGCCAGCAGTGAAATACAGGGGAAGCAGCCCCAGCATTTT CASSEIQGKQPQHF
TRBJ1-1 TRBD1 TRBV2 NA TGTGCCAGCAGTGTACAGGGGGGGAACACTGAAGCTTTCTTT CASSVQGGNTEAFF
TRBJ1-4 NA TRBV18 few TGTGCCAGCTCACCACGCCGGGGGCCAGGGGAAAAACTGTTTTTT CASSPRRGPGEKLFF
TRBJ2-3 NA TRBV5-1 NA TGCGCCAGCAGGTCGGCTGGCCTTATGGGAGATACGCAGTATTTT CASRSAGLMGDTQYF
TRBJ1-5 NA TRBV19 once TGTGCCAGTAGTGCTAATGGACAGAATCATCAGCCCCAGCATTTT CASSANGQNHQPQHF
TRBJ1-3 NA TRBV9 NA TGTGCCAGCAGCGAGGAGGGAAGGGGAAACACCATATATTTT CASSEEGRGNTIYF
TRBJ1-4 NA TRBV11-2 medium-sized TGTGCCAGCAGCTCATTCGACGGGACGGGGGAAAAACTGTTTTTT CASSSFDGTGEKLFF
TRBJ1-1 NA TRBV2 NA TGTGCCAGCAGTGGCATGGGGGCGGGCACTGAAGCTTTCTTT CASSGMGAGTEAFF
TRBJ2-7 NA TRBV4-3 once TGCGCCAGCAGCCAAGATTCCGATTACGAGCAGTACTTC CASSQDSDYEQYF
TRBJ1-5 TRBD1 TRBV18 NA TGTGCCAGCTCCCCAGGACAGGGGATTCAGCCCCAGCATTTT CASSPGQGIQPQHF
TRBJ1-4 NA TRBV11-2 NA TGTGCCAGCAGCGCAAAAGCAAATCTTAATGAAAAACTGTTTTTT CASSAKANLNEKLFF
TRBJ1-6 NA TRBV6-5 NA TGTGCCAGCATCCTAAGGGGGGCAGTTAATTCACCCCTCCACTTT CASILRGAVNSPLHF
TRBJ1-2 NA TRBV11-2 NA TGTGCCAGCACCCCGCCAGGGACCTCTAACTATGGCTACACCTTC CASTPPGTSNYGYTF
TRBJ2-7 NA TRBV6-5 NA TGTGCCAGCAGGAAGGGGGGATCCTCCTACGAGCAGTACTTC CASRKGGSSYEQYF
TRBJ1-1 TRBD1 TRBV4-2 NA TGTGCCAGCAGCCAAGAGGGACAGGGGGCCCGCACTGAAGCTTTCTTT CASSQEGQGARTEAFF
TRBJ1-1 NA TRBV18 NA TGTGCCAGCTCAAAGGGGATTCCGGACATGAACACTGAAGCTTTCTTT CASSKGIPDMNTEAFF
TRBJ1-1 NA TRBV28 NA TGTGCCAGCGTAAGGGTCACTGAAGCTTTCTTT CASVRVTEAFF
TRBJ2-5 TRBD2 TRBV28 NA TGTGCCAGCAGTTTCCCTGGGACTAGTCGTATCGAGACCCAGTACTTC CASSFPGTSRIETQYF
TRBJ2-7 NA TRBV21-1 NA TGTGCCAGCAGCACAACGCCCCAAACCTACGAGCAGTACTTC CASSTTPQTYEQYF
TRBJ1-5 NA TRBV27 NA TGTGCCAGCCGACAGGGCAATCAGCCCCAGCATTTT CASRQGNQPQHF
TRBJ1-2 NA TRBV30 NA TGTGCCCACTCTACGCAGATCTATGGCTACACCTTC CAHSTQIYGYTF
TRBJ2-7 NA TRBV6-5 once TGTGCCAGCAGTAAAAGTGGGGCTGGCAACTACGAGCAGTACTTC CASSKSGAGNYEQYF
TRBJ2-7 NA TRBV9 once TGTGCCAGCAGCGTAGAACTAGCTTCCTACGAGCAGTACTTC CASSVELASYEQYF
TRBJ1-5 NA TRBV19 once TGTGCCAGTAGTCCACTGACTCATACGTGGGGCAATCAGCCCCAGCATTTT CASSPLTHTWGNQPQHF
TRBJ1-1 NA TRBV2 NA TGTGCCAGCAGGAGACAGGAGAACACTGAAGCTTTCTTT CASRRQENTEAFF